The 3 T cell receptor beta chains reported below all come from one sample, sequenced in a study of spatial heterogeneity in lung cancer. Study findings and constraints: It was found that expanded intratumoral alpha and beta TCR counts tracked tumor mutation counts.

For these receptors, no antigen is known. Documented time point: sample taken at primary tumor resection. TCRdb used MiXCR to reprocess the 5' RACE reads, holding one entry per CDR3 protein. This sample has around 100,000 distinct CDR3 sequences, with approximately 4.7% found just once. The material sequenced was lung tumor tissue, taken at surgery. Every receptor here comes from a male donor with early-stage non-small cell lung cancer.

This clonotype was detected many times. The V and J genes are TRBV20-1 and TRBJ1-6, with TRBD1 matching 10 bases. The CDR3 covers 15 residues. Germline V gives CDR1 DFQATT, CDR2 SNEGSKA (reference sequence). J was trimmed by 7 bases and V by 5 bases; bases with no gene match: 8. DNA for the CDR3: TGCAGTGCTCTCAAGCGGGGACAGGGGAATTCACCCCTCCACTTT. It is translated as CSALKRGQGNSPLHF.

This clonotype was seen repeatedly, ten times or more. The gene calls are TRBV24-1 and TRBJ2-1, with TRBD2 matching over 10 bases. Germline V gene data show CDR1 as KGHDR and CDR2 as SFDVKD. Trimming removed 5 bases from V and 6 bases from J; junction bases left unmatched: 6. The CDR3 is made up of 15 amino acids. The CDR3 loop is CATSAELAGSNEQFF. The CDR3 region has the DNA TGTGCCACCAGTGCCGAACTAGCGGGATCCAATGAGCAGTTCTTC.

This clonotype was observed at least ten times. The CDR3 sequence is CASSFKSGRAYEQFF. The CDR3 DNA reads as TGTGCCAGCAGCTTTAAAAGCGGGAGGGCCTATGAGCAGTTCTTC. The chain is built from TRBV11-2 and TRBJ2-1, with 10 positions matching TRBD2. Trimming took 3 bases from V and 8 from J; bases not matched to a gene: 7. The CDR3 totals 15 residues. Germline V gene data show CDR1 as SGHAT and CDR2 as FQNNGV.